This T cell receptor (beta chain) was recovered during a study of blood T cell repertoires in COVID-19. Background on the study: The United States, Italy and Spain provided the acute and convalescent COVID-19 samples.

The study counted Cohort 3 donors as recovered given two negative PCRs, clearance, or symptom resolution. Source study methods: Estimation of nucleated cell counts relied on the amplification of reference gene primers. Clones were sequenced by immunoSEQ multiplex PCR, and TCRdb holds only the in-frame ones, with some missing. V, J and clone size were drawn from that table, and D and trimming were deduced from the DNA. The sample holds 390,000 or so clones, more than 75% seen once. V was trimmed by 1 base and J by 6 bases, leaving 19 bases between them. CDR1 and CDR2 from the germline V gene are MGHRA and YSYEKL. CDR3 length: 17 residues.

The chain is built from TRBV4-1 and TRBJ1-3; no firm D call. The sequencing input was PBMCs or T cells enriched from blood (not recorded which). This receptor was identified in a woman in her forties or fifties who had recovered from COVID-19. CDR3 region: CASSQVESLRSINTIYF. The CDR3 coding sequence is TGCGCCAGCAGCCAAGTTGAAAGTTTACGGTCTATAAACACCATATATTTT.